The T cell receptor (beta chain) under discussion was sequenced for a study of cytomegalovirus exposure and HLA in healthy donors. Findings of the study overall: Subsequent analysis found a tendency for first-cohort TCR clusters to co-occur within the 120 or so validation repertoires. Most TCR sequences were uncommon, yet certain public TCRs appeared in many donors. CMV antigen specificity was confirmed in vitro for three CMV-associated chains.

Some clones are missing from TCRdb's copy, which holds only in-frame ones; the method was immunoSEQ multiplex PCR. The sample consists of 200,000 to 300,000 clones, about nine tenths of them appearing once. J lost 4 bases, V lost 7 bases, and 14 bases had no gene match. In germline, CDR1 is MNHEY, CDR2 SMNVEV (reference sequence). The CDR3 runs 16 residues. Concerning this clone itself: Antigen specificity is unknown.

The donors were members of the validation cohort, which comprised 120 subjects and was separate from the first cohort of more than 500 subjects. This sequence joins TRBV27 and TRBJ1-2; 8 positions match TRBD1. Input material: PBMCs. This receptor was identified in a woman aged 30 to 39 in good health and CMV-seronegative. CDR3 coding DNA: TGTGCCAGCAAGCCGGGACAGGAACCGGGAAGCTATGGCTACACCTTC. Translating gives CASKPGQEPGSYGYTF.